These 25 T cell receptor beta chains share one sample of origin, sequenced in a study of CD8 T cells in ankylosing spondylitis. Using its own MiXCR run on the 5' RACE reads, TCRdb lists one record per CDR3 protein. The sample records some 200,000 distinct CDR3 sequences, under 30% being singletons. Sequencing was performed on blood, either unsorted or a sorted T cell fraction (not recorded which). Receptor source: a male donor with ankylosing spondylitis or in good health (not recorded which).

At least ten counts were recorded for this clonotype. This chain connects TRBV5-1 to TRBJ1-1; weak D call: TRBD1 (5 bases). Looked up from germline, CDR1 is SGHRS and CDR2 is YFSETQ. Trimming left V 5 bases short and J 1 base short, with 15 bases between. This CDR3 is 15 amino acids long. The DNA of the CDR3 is TGCGCCAGCAGATTGAAGCCCCAGGGGAACACTGAAGCTTTCTTT. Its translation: CASRLKPQGNTEAFF.

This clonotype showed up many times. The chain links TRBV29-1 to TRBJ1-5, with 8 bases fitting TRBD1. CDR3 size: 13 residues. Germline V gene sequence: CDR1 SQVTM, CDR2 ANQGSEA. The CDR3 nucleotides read TGCAGTCACGGACAGGGTGGAAATCAGCCCCAGCATTTT. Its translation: CSHGQGGNQPQHF.

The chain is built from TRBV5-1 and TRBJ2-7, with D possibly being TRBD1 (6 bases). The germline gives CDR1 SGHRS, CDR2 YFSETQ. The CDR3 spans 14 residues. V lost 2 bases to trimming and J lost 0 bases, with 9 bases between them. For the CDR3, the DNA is TGCGCCAGCAGCTTCCGGGACACCTCCTACGAGCAGTACTTC. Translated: CASSFRDTSYEQYF.

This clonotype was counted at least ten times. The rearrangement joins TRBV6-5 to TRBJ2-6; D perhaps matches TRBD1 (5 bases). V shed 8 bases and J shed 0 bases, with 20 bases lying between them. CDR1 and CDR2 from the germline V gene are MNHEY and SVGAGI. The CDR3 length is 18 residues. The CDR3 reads CASGLQAGLSSGANVLTF. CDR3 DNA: TGTGCCAGCGGGTTACAGGCCGGCCTGAGCTCTGGGGCCAACGTCCTGACTTTC.

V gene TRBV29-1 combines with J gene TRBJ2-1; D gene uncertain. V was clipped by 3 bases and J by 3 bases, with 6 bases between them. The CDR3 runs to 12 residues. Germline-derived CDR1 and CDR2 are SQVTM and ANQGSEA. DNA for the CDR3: TGCAGCGTTGACGAGGTCTACAATGAGCAGTTCTTC. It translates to CSVDEVYNEQFF.

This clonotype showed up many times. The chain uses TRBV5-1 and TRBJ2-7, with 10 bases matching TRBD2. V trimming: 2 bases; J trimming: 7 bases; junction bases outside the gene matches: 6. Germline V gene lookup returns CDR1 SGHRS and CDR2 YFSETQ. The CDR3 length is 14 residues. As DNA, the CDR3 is TGCGCCAGCAGCTTTCAAGCGGGAGGGAGAGAGCAGTACTTC. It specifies CASSFQAGGREQYF.

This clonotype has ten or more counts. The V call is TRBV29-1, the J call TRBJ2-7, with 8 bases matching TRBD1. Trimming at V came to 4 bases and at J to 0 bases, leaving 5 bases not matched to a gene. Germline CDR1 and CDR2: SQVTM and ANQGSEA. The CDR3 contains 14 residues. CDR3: CSVGGQGGSYEQYF. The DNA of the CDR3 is TGCAGCGTTGGAGGACAGGGAGGCTCCTACGAGCAGTACTTC.

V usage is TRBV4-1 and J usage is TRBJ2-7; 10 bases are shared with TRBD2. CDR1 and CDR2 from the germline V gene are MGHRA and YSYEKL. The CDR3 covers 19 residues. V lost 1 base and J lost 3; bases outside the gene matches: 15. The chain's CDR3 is CASSQGAARASGSNYEQYF. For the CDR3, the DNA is TGCGCCAGCAGCCAAGGAGCAGCTCGGGCTAGCGGGAGTAACTACGAGCAGTACTTC.

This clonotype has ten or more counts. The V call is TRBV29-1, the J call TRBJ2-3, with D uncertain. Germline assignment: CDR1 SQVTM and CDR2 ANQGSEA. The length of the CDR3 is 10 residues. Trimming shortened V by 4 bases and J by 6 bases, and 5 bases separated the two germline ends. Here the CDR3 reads CSVALDTQYF. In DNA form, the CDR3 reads TGCAGCGTTGCGCTCGATACGCAGTATTTT.

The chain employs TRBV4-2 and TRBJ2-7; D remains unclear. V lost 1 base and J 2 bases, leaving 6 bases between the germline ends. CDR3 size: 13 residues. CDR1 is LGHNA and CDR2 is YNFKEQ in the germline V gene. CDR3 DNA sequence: TGTGCCAGCAGCCAAGGGCCCACCTACGAGCAGTACTTC. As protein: CASSQGPTYEQYF.

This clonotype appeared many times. The CDR3: CAISERQGVENSPLHF. In DNA form, the CDR3 reads TGTGCCATCAGTGAGCGACAGGGGGTCGAGAATTCACCCCTCCACTTT. The chain links TRBV10-3 to TRBJ1-6, with TRBD1 matching over 9 bases. Germline values: CDR1 ENHRY, CDR2 SYGVKD. V shed 2 bases and J 7 bases; nucleotides not matched to a gene: 6. This CDR3 contains 16 residues.

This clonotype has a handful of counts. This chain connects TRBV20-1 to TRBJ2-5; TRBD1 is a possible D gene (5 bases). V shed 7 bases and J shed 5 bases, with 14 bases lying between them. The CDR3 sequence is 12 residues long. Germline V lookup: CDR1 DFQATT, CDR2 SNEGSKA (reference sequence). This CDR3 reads CSVRPKGETQYF. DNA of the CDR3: TGCAGTGTTCGACCGAAGGGGGAGACCCAGTACTTC.

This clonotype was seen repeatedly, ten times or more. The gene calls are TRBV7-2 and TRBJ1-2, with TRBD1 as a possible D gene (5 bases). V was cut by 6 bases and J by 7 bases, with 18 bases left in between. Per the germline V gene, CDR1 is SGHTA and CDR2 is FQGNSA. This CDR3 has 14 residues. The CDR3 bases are TGTGCCAGCAGATCCCCTGGGACTTTAACTGGCTACACCTTC. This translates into CASRSPGTLTGYTF.

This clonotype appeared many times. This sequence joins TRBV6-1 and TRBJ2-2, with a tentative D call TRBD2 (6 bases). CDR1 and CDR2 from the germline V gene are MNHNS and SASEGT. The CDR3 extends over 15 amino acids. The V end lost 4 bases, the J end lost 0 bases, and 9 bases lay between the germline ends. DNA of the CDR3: TGTGCCAGCAGTGCCCGGGACTCGAACACCGGGGAGCTGTTTTTT. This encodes CASSARDSNTGELFF.

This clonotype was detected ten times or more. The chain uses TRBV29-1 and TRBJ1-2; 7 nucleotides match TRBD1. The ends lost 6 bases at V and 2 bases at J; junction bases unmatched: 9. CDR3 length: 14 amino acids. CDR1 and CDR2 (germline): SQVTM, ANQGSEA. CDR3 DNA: TGCAGCGTGGATAGACAGGGAGGAAACTATGGCTACACCTTC. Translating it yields CSVDRQGGNYGYTF.

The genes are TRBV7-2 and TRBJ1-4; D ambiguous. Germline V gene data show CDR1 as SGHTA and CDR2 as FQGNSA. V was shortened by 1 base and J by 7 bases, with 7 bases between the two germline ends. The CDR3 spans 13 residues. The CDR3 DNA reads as TGTGCCAGCAGCTTAGGCCCGGGTGAAAAACTGTTTTTT. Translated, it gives CASSLGPGEKLFF.

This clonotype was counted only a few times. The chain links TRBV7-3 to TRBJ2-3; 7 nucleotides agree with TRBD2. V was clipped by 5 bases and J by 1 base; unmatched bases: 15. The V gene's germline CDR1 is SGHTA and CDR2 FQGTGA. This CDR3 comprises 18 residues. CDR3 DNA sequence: TGTGCCAGCAGCGCTGCCTCGGGCCTAGCGGACGGCACAGATACGCAGTATTTT. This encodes CASSAASGLADGTDTQYF.

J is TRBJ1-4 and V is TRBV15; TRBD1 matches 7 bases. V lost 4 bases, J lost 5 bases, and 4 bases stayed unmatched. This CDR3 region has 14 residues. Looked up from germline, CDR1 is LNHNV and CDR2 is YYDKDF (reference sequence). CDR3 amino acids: CATSTGQKNEKLFF. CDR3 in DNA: TGTGCCACCAGCACGGGACAGAAGAATGAAAAACTGTTTTTT.

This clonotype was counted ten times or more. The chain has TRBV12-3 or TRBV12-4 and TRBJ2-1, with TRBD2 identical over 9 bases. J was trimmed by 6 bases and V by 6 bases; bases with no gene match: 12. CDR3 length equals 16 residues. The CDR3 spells CASSPTSSGTINEQFF. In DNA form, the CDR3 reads TGTGCCAGCAGCCCGACCTCTAGCGGGACCATCAATGAGCAGTTCTTC.

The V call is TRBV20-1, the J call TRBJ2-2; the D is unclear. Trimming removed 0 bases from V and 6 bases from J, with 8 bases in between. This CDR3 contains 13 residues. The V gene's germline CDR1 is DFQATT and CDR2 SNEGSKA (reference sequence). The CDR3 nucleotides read TGCAGTGCTAGAGATTTCGTATCCGGGGAGCTGTTTTTT. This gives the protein CSARDFVSGELFF.

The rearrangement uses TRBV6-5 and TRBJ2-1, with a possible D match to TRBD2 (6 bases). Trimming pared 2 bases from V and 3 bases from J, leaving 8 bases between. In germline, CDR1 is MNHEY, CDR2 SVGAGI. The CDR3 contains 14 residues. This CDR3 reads CASSYGGNYNEQFF. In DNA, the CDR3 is TGTGCCAGCAGTTACGGGGGGAACTACAATGAGCAGTTCTTC.

The DNA of the CDR3 is TGCAGTGCTACCCCGCGGGAGGATACCGGGGAGCTGTTTTTT. The encoded protein is CSATPREDTGELFF. This sequence joins TRBV20-1 and TRBJ2-2; TRBD2 matches 8 bases. The CDR3 spans 14 residues. Germline CDR1 and CDR2: DFQATT and SNEGSKA (reference sequence). J gave up 5 bases and V 4 bases, and 6 bases lay outside the gene matches.

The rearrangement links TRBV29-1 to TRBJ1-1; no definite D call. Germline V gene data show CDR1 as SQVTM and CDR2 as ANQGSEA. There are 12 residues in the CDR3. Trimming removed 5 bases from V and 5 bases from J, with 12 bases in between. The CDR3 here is CSVSPGWTEAFF. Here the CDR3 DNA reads TGCAGCGTTTCGCCGGGCTGGACTGAAGCTTTCTTT.

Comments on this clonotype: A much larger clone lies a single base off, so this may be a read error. The CDR3 sequence: CASRHSYNEQFF. DNA of the CDR3: TGTGCCAGCAGGCACTCTTACAATGAGCAGTTCTTC. This chain connects TRBV3-1 to TRBJ2-1, with no clear D. V was clipped by 6 bases and J by 4 bases, with 7 bases between them. The CDR3 loop spans 12 amino acids. Per the germline V gene, CDR1 is LGHDT and CDR2 is YNNKEL (reference sequence).

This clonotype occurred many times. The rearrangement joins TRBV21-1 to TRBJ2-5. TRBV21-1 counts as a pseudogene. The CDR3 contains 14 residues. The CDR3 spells CASSKGGVQETQYF. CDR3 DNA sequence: TGTGCCAGCAGCAAAGGAGGAGTCCAAGAGACCCAGTACTTC.